The rows below give T cell receptor beta chains drawn from one sample of a study of blood T cell repertoires in COVID-19. TCRdb keeps only in-frame clones here, not all; method: immunoSEQ multiplex PCR. The sample comprises a few hundred thousand clones, roughly 90% of which are singletons, and approximately 1.2% rests with the top ten. The sample consisted of peripheral blood. These receptors were taken from a man aged 35 to 55 with acute or convalescent COVID-19. The CDR3 runs from the conserved cysteine through the conserved F or W. D genes are given only for firm matches. Some rows mark clone size as missing; the rest say once, few, many or name a class of expanded clone.

cdr3_nt: TGTGCCAGCAGCCGCGGCCGCCGTTCTGGAAACACCATATATTTT; cdr3_aa: CASSRGRRSGNTIYF; v_call: TRBV6-5; clone_size: -; j_call: TRBJ1-3; d_call: -
cdr3_nt: TGCGCCAGCAGCCTAACAGGGGGGAGCACTGAAGCTTTCTTT; cdr3_aa: CASSLTGGSTEAFF; v_call: TRBV5-1; clone_size: -; j_call: TRBJ1-1; d_call: TRBD1
cdr3_nt: TGTGCCAGCAGCTCCGACAGGGGGAGGTACACTGAAGCTTTCTTT; cdr3_aa: CASSSDRGRYTEAFF; v_call: TRBV28; clone_size: -; j_call: TRBJ1-1; d_call: TRBD1
cdr3_nt: TGTGCCTGGAGTCGCGGAGCGAACATCCTGACTTTC; cdr3_aa: CAWSRGANILTF; v_call: TRBV30; clone_size: -; j_call: TRBJ2-6; d_call: -
cdr3_nt: TGCGCCAGCAGCACCCGACAGGGGGCAACTGAAGCTTTCTTT; cdr3_aa: CASSTRQGATEAFF; v_call: TRBV5-1; clone_size: -; j_call: TRBJ1-1; d_call: TRBD1
cdr3_nt: TGTGCCAGCAGCAAAGACAGGCGTTTCACCGGGGAGCTGTTTTTT; cdr3_aa: CASSKDRRFTGELFF; v_call: TRBV21-1; clone_size: -; j_call: TRBJ2-2; d_call: -
cdr3_nt: TGTGCCATCAGTGGTGGGGAGCACACTGAAGCTTTCTTT; cdr3_aa: CAISGGEHTEAFF; v_call: TRBV10-3; clone_size: -; j_call: TRBJ1-1; d_call: -
cdr3_nt: TGTGCCAGCAGTCTTCGTGCAGGAGAAGCTTTCTTT; cdr3_aa: CASSLRAGEAFF; v_call: TRBV28; clone_size: -; j_call: TRBJ1-1; d_call: -
cdr3_nt: TGCGCCAGCAGCCGGAGCGGGAACGGGGAGCTGTTTTTT; cdr3_aa: CASSRSGNGELFF; v_call: TRBV5-1; clone_size: -; j_call: TRBJ2-2; d_call: TRBD2
cdr3_nt: TGTGCCAGCAGCGCCTGGGGGGAGCCTAACACCGGGGAGCTGTTTTTT; cdr3_aa: CASSAWGEPNTGELFF; v_call: TRBV9; clone_size: -; j_call: TRBJ2-2; d_call: -
cdr3_nt: TGTGCCAGCAGTGAAGAGCGGGGCTATGGCTACACCTTC; cdr3_aa: CASSEERGYGYTF; v_call: TRBV2; clone_size: -; j_call: TRBJ1-2; d_call: -
cdr3_nt: TGCGCCAGCAGCCAAGGCGGGGTTTCGGGTAGCGCCTACGAGCAGTACTTC; cdr3_aa: CASSQGGVSGSAYEQYF; v_call: TRBV4-1; clone_size: -; j_call: TRBJ2-7; d_call: -
cdr3_nt: TGTGCCACCAGTGACCTCAGGGAGACCCAGTACTTC; cdr3_aa: CATSDLRETQYF; v_call: TRBV24-1; clone_size: -; j_call: TRBJ2-5; d_call: -
cdr3_nt: TGTGCCAGCAGAAAACAGGTGACTTCACCCCTCCACTTT; cdr3_aa: CASRKQVTSPLHF; v_call: TRBV12-3/TRBV12-4; clone_size: -; j_call: TRBJ1-6; d_call: -
cdr3_nt: TGTGCCAGCAGTCCGGGGGGCGGCAATACGCAGTATTTT; cdr3_aa: CASSPGGGNTQYF; v_call: TRBV27; clone_size: -; j_call: TRBJ2-3; d_call: -
cdr3_nt: TGTGCCAGCAGCTTAGATTCTCCGGACAGCCACACTGAAGCTTTCTTT; cdr3_aa: CASSLDSPDSHTEAFF; v_call: TRBV11-2; clone_size: -; j_call: TRBJ1-1; d_call: -
cdr3_nt: TGTGCCAGCAGCTTAGCGTTGGGGGGGTACAATGAGCAGTTCTTC; cdr3_aa: CASSLALGGYNEQFF; v_call: TRBV7-2; clone_size: -; j_call: TRBJ2-1; d_call: TRBD2
cdr3_nt: TGTGCCAGCAGCTTGAATTTCGGTCAGCCCCAGCATTTT; cdr3_aa: CASSLNFGQPQHF; v_call: TRBV5-8; clone_size: -; j_call: TRBJ1-5; d_call: -
cdr3_nt: TGTGCCACCAGAACTAGCGAGCTATCGGAGACCCAGTACTTC; cdr3_aa: CATRTSELSETQYF; v_call: TRBV3-1/TRBV3-2; clone_size: -; j_call: TRBJ2-5; d_call: TRBD2
cdr3_nt: TGTGCCAGCAGCCAGGGACTAAACACTGAAGCTTTCTTT; cdr3_aa: CASSQGLNTEAFF; v_call: TRBV3-1/TRBV3-2; clone_size: -; j_call: TRBJ1-1; d_call: -
cdr3_nt: TGTGCCAGCAGCCAAGATGGAGCCGGGGGGACGTTCAATGAGCAGTTCTTC; cdr3_aa: CASSQDGAGGTFNEQFF; v_call: TRBV4-2; clone_size: -; j_call: TRBJ2-1; d_call: TRBD2
cdr3_nt: TGTGCCACCACCCTAAACCCGGACAGGGACTTCCAAGAGACCCAGTACTTC; cdr3_aa: CATTLNPDRDFQETQYF; v_call: TRBV24-1; clone_size: -; j_call: TRBJ2-5; d_call: TRBD1
cdr3_nt: TGTGCCAGCTCACCGGCTAATTCACCCCTCCACTTT; cdr3_aa: CASSPANSPLHF; v_call: TRBV18; clone_size: -; j_call: TRBJ1-6; d_call: -
cdr3_nt: TGTGCCACCAGTGATTTAGGGACTAGTGGGTACAATGAGCAGTTCTTC; cdr3_aa: CATSDLGTSGYNEQFF; v_call: TRBV24-1; clone_size: -; j_call: TRBJ2-1; d_call: TRBD2
cdr3_nt: TGTGCCAGTAGTATCGCGGAGACTGGGGCCAACGTCCTGACTTTC; cdr3_aa: CASSIAETGANVLTF; v_call: TRBV19; clone_size: -; j_call: TRBJ2-6; d_call: -
cdr3_nt: TGTGCCAGCAGTTTATACAGGGAGATGGACAATGAGCAGTTCTTC; cdr3_aa: CASSLYREMDNEQFF; v_call: TRBV28; clone_size: -; j_call: TRBJ2-1; d_call: -
cdr3_nt: TGTGCCAGCAGTCAGGAACAGGGCCTCTATGGCTACACCTTC; cdr3_aa: CASSQEQGLYGYTF; v_call: TRBV11-2; clone_size: -; j_call: TRBJ1-2; d_call: -
cdr3_nt: TGCGCCAGCAGGCCAGGGACAGGGGCCAATGGCTACACCTTC; cdr3_aa: CASRPGTGANGYTF; v_call: TRBV4-1; clone_size: -; j_call: TRBJ1-2; d_call: TRBD1
cdr3_nt: TGTGCCAGCCAGTTTATAGCGGGAATACCCCCTCGAGTGTACTTC; cdr3_aa: CASQFIAGIPPRVYF; v_call: TRBV27; clone_size: -; j_call: TRBJ2-7; d_call: TRBD2
cdr3_nt: TGTGCCAGCAACCAGGGGGACAGGGATTCACCCCTCCACTTT; cdr3_aa: CASNQGDRDSPLHF; v_call: TRBV27; clone_size: -; j_call: TRBJ1-6; d_call: TRBD1
cdr3_nt: TGTGCCAGCAGACCAGGAGGACGCACAGATACGCAGTATTTT; cdr3_aa: CASRPGGRTDTQYF; v_call: TRBV28; clone_size: -; j_call: TRBJ2-3; d_call: -
cdr3_nt: TGCGCCAGCAGCTTGAATAGCGGAGCGAAGGAGACCCAGTACTTC; cdr3_aa: CASSLNSGAKETQYF; v_call: TRBV5-1; clone_size: -; j_call: TRBJ2-5; d_call: -
cdr3_nt: TGCGCCAGCAGAGGGACATCGAGCTCCTACGAGCAGTACTTC; cdr3_aa: CASRGTSSSYEQYF; v_call: TRBV10-1; clone_size: once; j_call: TRBJ2-7; d_call: -
cdr3_nt: TGTGCCAGCAGTGAAGGTCAGTCGAGGTCACCCCTCCACTTT; cdr3_aa: CASSEGQSRSPLHF; v_call: TRBV2; clone_size: -; j_call: TRBJ1-6; d_call: -
cdr3_nt: TGCAGCGTCGGGAGGGGGAACACTGAAGCTTTCTTT; cdr3_aa: CSVGRGNTEAFF; v_call: TRBV29-1; clone_size: -; j_call: TRBJ1-1; d_call: -
cdr3_nt: TGTGCCAGCAGTTCACTAGCTGTTCGCACCGGGGAGCTGTTTTTT; cdr3_aa: CASSSLAVRTGELFF; v_call: TRBV28; clone_size: -; j_call: TRBJ2-2; d_call: -
cdr3_nt: TGCGCCAGCAGCTCTGGATTTGGGCAGGGTAATTCACCCCTCCACTTT; cdr3_aa: CASSSGFGQGNSPLHF; v_call: TRBV5-1; clone_size: -; j_call: TRBJ1-6; d_call: -
cdr3_nt: TGTGCCACCAGTGATTCGGACCCACTAGCGGGAGTCCCCAATGAGCAGTTCTTC; cdr3_aa: CATSDSDPLAGVPNEQFF; v_call: TRBV24-1; clone_size: once; j_call: TRBJ2-1; d_call: TRBD2